This note documents a single T cell receptor (beta chain) sequence. V dropped 7 bases and J dropped 6 bases, with 12 bases sitting between them. Per germline, CDR1 SQVTM and CDR2 ANQGSEA. This CDR3 is built from 11 residues. Original methodology: The authors estimated nucleated cell counts from reference gene primer amplification. Assay used: immunoSEQ multiplex PCR; TCRdb lists only in-frame clones, some missing. V, J and clone size are taken as reported in that table, and D and trimming were inferred from the DNA itself. Here the sample spans around 200,000 clones, roughly 80% being singletons. This sample stems from a study of blood T cell repertoires in COVID-19.

The TCR sequence derives from a human donor in a cohort sampled during active COVID-19. The source material was peripheral blood. The J gene is TRBJ1-2, the V gene TRBV29-1; unclear D gene. The CDR3: CSATGNDGYTF. CDR3 DNA sequence: TGCAGCGCGACGGGGAACGATGGCTACACCTTC.